This TCR beta chain is drawn from a study of Ad26.COV2.S vaccination and SARS-CoV-2 variants. The overall study: By the intramuscular route, Ad26.COV2.S was given once, or twice 56 days apart. Study-level points and caveats: It was found that vaccine and placebo recipients had similar non-spike TCR breadth. Participants in the vaccine arm had higher spike-specific TCR breadth; placebo recipients had lower. A substantial breadth of spike-specific CD8+ and CD4+ T cell responses after vaccination has been reported.

Of note for this clone: Its antigen is as yet unknown.

The method was immunoSEQ multiplex PCR; TCRdb's version includes in-frame clones alone and lacks a portion of them. The sample shows 440,000 or so clones, about 92% of them seen only once. Specified treatment: 15 to 20 received Ad26.COV2.S at low or high dose, single or two shots; about five received placebo; per-sample allocation not given. Day 63 after the first vaccine or placebo injection was the time point for sampling. The germline V and J ends were trimmed by 6 bases and 6 bases, with 15 bases remaining between them. Germline-derived CDR1 and CDR2 are KGHSH and LQKENI. The CDR3 length is 13 residues.

The chain uses TRBV18 and TRBJ2-7; D is undetermined. The TCR sequence derives from a person aged 18-60 years who received the Ad26.COV2.S COVID-19 vaccine or a placebo. This material consisted of peripheral blood, taken in a trial of Ad26.COV2.S vaccine versus placebo. The CDR3 region has the DNA TGTGCCAGCTCCTCTTGGCCTGATGGCGAGCAGTACTTC. It translates to CASSSWPDGEQYF.